This T cell receptor (beta chain) comes out of a study of T cell repertoires in aging, cancer and after chemotherapy. Notes on the study in general: Across the chemotherapy interval, each cancer cohort showed higher median generation probability, suggesting thymic rebound.

Comments on this clonotype: Its antigen is unknown.

Peripheral blood genomic DNA, not sorted cells or RNA, was the template. A mixed TRB-A/B primer pool amplified rearranged TRB by multiplex touch-down PCR. Via MiXCR, TCRdb re-called the multiplex PCR reads, giving one row per CDR3 protein. The data contain 800 to 1,100 distinct CDR3 sequences, about 20% of them singletons. The material sequenced was blood. The receptor was derived from a human donor with a solid tumor.

Here the CDR3 DNA reads TGTGCCAGCAGCGTAGAGCAAAACTCCTACGAGCAGTACTTC. Translation gives CASSVEQNSYEQYF. This sequence joins TRBV9 and TRBJ2-7; D gene uncertain. The CDR3 spans 14 residues. CDR1 SGDLS and CDR2 YYNGEE come from the germline V gene. The V end lost 0 bases, the J end lost 0 bases, and 7 bases lay between the germline ends.